This paragraph reports one TCR beta chain. Its specificity is unknown. Other DNA sequences from this sample encode an identical CDR3 as well. The PCR had 60 Vbeta and 13 Jbeta primers. Using immunoSEQ multiplex PCR, the repertoire was profiled, and TCRdb retains in-frame clones only, with some absent. The table has 100,000 to 150,000 clones, approximately 80% seen once; the top ten hold about 2.5%. This entry belongs to a study of cytomegalovirus exposure and HLA in healthy donors. The wider study: Unique TCRs from HLA-typed donors, 70 million to 85 million of them, were held in an early data release. The study's findings and limits: Serostatus for CMV was the only available immune exposure information. Earlier analysis looked at TCR beta V segments, and most were productive about 90% or about 30% of the time.

CDR3 length: 13 amino acids. V lost 2 bases and J lost 2, with 7 bases in between. Germline V lookup: CDR1 MDHEN, CDR2 SYDVKM. The chain combines TRBV28 with TRBJ2-7, with a weak D call TRBD1 (6 bases). The sequence derives from a man aged 25-45 years in good health and CMV-seronegative. The sample taken for sequencing was PBMCs. The CDR3 region is CASSLTGTYEQYF. Written as DNA, the CDR3 is TGTGCCAGCAGTTTAACAGGGACCTACGAGCAGTACTTC.